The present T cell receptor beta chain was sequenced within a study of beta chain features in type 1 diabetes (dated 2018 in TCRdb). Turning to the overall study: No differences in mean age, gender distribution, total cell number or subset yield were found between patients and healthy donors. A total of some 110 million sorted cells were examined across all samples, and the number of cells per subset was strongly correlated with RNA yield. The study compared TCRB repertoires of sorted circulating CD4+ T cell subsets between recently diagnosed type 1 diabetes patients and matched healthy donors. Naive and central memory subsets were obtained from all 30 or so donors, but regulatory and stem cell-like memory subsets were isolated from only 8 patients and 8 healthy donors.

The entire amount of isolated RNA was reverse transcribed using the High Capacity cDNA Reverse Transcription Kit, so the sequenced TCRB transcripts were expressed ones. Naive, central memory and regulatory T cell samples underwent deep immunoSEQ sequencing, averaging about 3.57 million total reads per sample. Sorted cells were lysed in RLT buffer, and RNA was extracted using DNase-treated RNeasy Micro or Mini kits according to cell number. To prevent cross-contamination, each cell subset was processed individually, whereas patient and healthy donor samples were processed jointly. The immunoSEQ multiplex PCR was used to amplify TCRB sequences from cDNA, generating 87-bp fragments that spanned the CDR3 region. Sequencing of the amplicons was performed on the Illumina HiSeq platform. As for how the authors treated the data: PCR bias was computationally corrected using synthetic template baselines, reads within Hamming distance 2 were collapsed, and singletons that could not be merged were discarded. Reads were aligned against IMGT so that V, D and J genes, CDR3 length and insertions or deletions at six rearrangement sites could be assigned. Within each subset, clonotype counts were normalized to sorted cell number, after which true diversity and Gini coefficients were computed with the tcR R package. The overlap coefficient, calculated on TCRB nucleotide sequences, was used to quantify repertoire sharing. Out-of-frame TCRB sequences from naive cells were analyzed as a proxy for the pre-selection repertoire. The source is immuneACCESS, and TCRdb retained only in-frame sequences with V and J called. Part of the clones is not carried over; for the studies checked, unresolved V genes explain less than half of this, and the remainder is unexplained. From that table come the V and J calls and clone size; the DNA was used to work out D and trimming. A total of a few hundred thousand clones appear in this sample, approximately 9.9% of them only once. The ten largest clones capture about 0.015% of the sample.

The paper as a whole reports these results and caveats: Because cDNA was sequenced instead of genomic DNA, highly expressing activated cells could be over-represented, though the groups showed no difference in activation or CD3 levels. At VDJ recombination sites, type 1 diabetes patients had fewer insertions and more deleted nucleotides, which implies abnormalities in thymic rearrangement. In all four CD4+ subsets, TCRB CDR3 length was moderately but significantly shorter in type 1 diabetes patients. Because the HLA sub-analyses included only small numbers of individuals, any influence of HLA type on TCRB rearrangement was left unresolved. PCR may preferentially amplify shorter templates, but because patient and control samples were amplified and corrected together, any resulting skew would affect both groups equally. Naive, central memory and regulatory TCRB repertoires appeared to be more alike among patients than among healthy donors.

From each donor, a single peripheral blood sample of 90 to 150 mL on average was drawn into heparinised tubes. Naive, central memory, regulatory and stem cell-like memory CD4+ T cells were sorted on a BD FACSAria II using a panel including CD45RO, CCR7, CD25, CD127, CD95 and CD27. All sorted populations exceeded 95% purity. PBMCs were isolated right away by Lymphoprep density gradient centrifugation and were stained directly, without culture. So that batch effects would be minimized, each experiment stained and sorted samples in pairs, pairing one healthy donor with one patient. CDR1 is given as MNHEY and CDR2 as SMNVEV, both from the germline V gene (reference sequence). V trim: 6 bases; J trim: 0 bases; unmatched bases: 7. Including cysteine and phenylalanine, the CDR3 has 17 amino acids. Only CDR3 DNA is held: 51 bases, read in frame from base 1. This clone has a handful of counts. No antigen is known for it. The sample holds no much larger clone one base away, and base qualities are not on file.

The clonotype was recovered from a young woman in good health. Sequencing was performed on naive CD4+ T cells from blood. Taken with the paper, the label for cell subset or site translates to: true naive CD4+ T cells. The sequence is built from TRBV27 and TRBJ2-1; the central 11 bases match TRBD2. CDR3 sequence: CASRSSGRVFSYNEQFF. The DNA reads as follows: TGTGCCAGCAGAAGTAGCGGGAGGGTTTTCTCCTACAATGAGCAGTTCTTC.